A single sample is the source of the 10 T cell receptor beta chains below, sequenced in a study of cytomegalovirus exposure and HLA in healthy donors. The PCR made use of 60 Vbeta and 13 Jbeta primers. The assay was immunoSEQ multiplex PCR, and TCRdb's table has in-frame clones only and misses some. The sample carries about 130,000 clones, around 78% recorded once. The source material was PBMCs. Receptor source: a woman aged 35 to 49 in good health and CMV-seronegative.

This clone was observed a single time. This chain connects TRBV14 to TRBJ2-2; D remains unclear. From germline, CDR1 is SGHDN and CDR2 FVKESK. The CDR3 runs to 15 residues. Trimming shortened V by 1 base and J by 0 bases, and 6 bases separated the two germline ends. The CDR3 coding sequence is TGTGCCAGCAGCCAAGTACGGGCGAACACCGGGGAGCTGTTTTTT. It specifies CASSQVRANTGELFF.

The DNA of the CDR3 is TGTGCCAGCAGTTCCTGGGCAAGGACAGGGACGCACCTCTCCTACGAGCAGTACTTC. This translates into CASSSWARTGTHLSYEQYF. The chain is built from TRBV27 and TRBJ2-5; 8 nucleotides line up with TRBD1. The last part of the DNA fits TRBJ2-7 better; the J call may be wrong. Germline V CDR1 and CDR2: MNHEY, SMNVEV (reference sequence). The CDR3 is made up of 19 amino acids.

This chain connects TRBV4-2 to TRBJ1-6; D is undetermined. Germline V gene data show CDR1 as LGHNA and CDR2 as YNFKEQ. CDR3 size: 15 residues. V lost 1 base and J 8 bases, leaving 12 bases between the germline ends. CDR3 coding DNA: TGTGCCAGCAGCCAAGGTCCGCTAATGGATTCACCCCTCCACTTT. Protein sequence: CASSQGPLMDSPLHF.

The count of this clone is one. The chain couples TRBV10-2 to TRBJ2-1; TRBD2 aligns across 10 bases. CDR1 and CDR2 (germline): WSHSY, SAAADI. The CDR3 is made up of 15 amino acids. J gave up 9 bases and V 0 bases, and 5 bases lay outside the gene matches. The CDR3 loop is CASSESAGGLAEQFF. DNA for the CDR3: TGCGCCAGCAGTGAGTCAGCGGGAGGGCTAGCTGAGCAGTTCTTC.

Worth noting for this clone: Within the sample, other DNA sequences also encode this same CDR3. The chain links TRBV19 to TRBJ2-7; D not certain. Germline V gene data show CDR1 as LNHDA and CDR2 as SQIVND (reference sequence). V lost 3 bases, J lost 1 base, and 10 bases lay in between. This CDR3 is 14 amino acids long. CDR3 sequence (DNA): TGTGCCAGTAGTATGGGCCTTGGGTCCTACGAGCAGTACTTC. Its translation is CASSMGLGSYEQYF.

The chain links TRBV19 to TRBJ2-5, with TRBD1 identical over 8 bases. CDR1 and CDR2 from the germline V gene are LNHDA and SQIVND (reference sequence). V was pared by 3 bases and J by 1 base, with 7 bases of the junction left unmatched. The CDR3 has 16 residues. CDR3 sequence: CASSIWTGSFQETQYF. CDR3 sequence (DNA): TGTGCCAGTAGTATTTGGACAGGGTCGTTCCAAGAGACCCAGTACTTC. Full variable domain (remainder filled in from reference TRBV19 and TRBJ2-5): DGGITQSPKYLFRKEGQNVTLSCEQNLNHDAMYWYRQDPGQGLRLIYYSQIVNDFQKGDIAEGYSVSREKKESFPLTVTSAQKNPTAFYLCASSIWTGSFQETQYFGPGTRLLVL.

Regarding this clone: At one end the junction does not follow the germline gene, possibly because of a read error. V usage is TRBV2 and J usage is TRBJ2-3; TRBD2 matches 7 bases. CDR3 size: 12 residues. Germline CDR1 is SNHLY and CDR2 is FYNNEI. The CDR3 reads CASRRGRDTRYF. CDR3 coding DNA: TGTGCCAGCAGACGGGGGAGGGATACGCGGTATTTT.

V usage is TRBV30 and J usage is TRBJ1-5; a possible D gene is TRBD1 (6 bases). The CDR3 sequence is 16 residues long. Between the trimmed V and J ends, which lost 3 bases and 0 bases, there was a span of 15 bases. CDR1 GTSNPN and CDR2 SVGIG come from the germline V gene (reference sequence). The CDR3 sequence is CAWSTKGGFSNQPQHF. The CDR3 nucleotides read TGTGCCTGGAGCACCAAGGGGGGGTTTAGCAATCAGCCCCAGCATTTT.

The chain carries TRBV29-1 and TRBJ2-3; D gene uncertain. The CDR3 runs 14 residues. Germline V gives CDR1 SQVTM, CDR2 ANQGSEA. Trimming shortened V by 5 bases and J by 0 bases, and 12 bases separated the two germline ends. CDR3 DNA: TGCAGCGTTCTCTCAGGTTCTAGCACAGATACGCAGTATTTT. Amino acid sequence: CSVLSGSSTDTQYF.

This clone was seen more than once but under ten times. The rearrangement uses TRBV9 and TRBJ1-3; D uncertain. This CDR3 contains 15 residues. The ends were cut back, 0 bases at V and 2 bases at J, with 9 bases in the middle. Germline assignment: CDR1 SGDLS and CDR2 YYNGEE. The DNA of the CDR3 is TGTGCCAGCAGCGTAGCGGGTATTGCTGGAAACACCATATATTTT. Translating it yields CASSVAGIAGNTIYF.